The clone carrying this T cell receptor (beta chain) was seen many times. The data were obtained in a study of cytomegalovirus exposure and HLA in healthy donors. A multiplex PCR was run with 60 Vbeta primers and 13 Jbeta primers. Data came from immunoSEQ multiplex PCR; TCRdb stores just in-frame clones and leaves some out. This table has approximately 27,000 clones, 60% to 80% appearing once. CDR3 length: 20 residues. The receptor's source is a male donor in good health and CMV-seropositive. The chain recombines TRBV21-1 with TRBJ2-5; the table's D call of TRBD2 was not tested on the DNA. TRBV21-1 counts as a pseudogene. The source material was PBMCs. The CDR3 loop is CASSGPGTSGGAGVEETQYF. For the CDR3, the DNA is TGTGCCAGCAGCGGACCAGGGACTAGCGGGGGGGCCGGGGTAGAAGAGACCCAGTACTTC.